This entry features one T cell receptor (beta chain) sequence. Its antigen remains unidentified. CDR3 size: 13 residues. In the PCR, 60 Vbeta and 13 Jbeta primers were used. Clones were sequenced by immunoSEQ multiplex PCR, and TCRdb holds only the in-frame ones, with some missing. The table records about 43,000 clones, 55% to 75% of them present only once. The sample belongs to a study of cytomegalovirus exposure and HLA in healthy donors. Study results and limitations: The study found most TCR sequences rare, yet found some public TCRs in many donors. V- and J-gene trimming of TCR beta was linked (in a later analysis) to a missense DCLRE1C variant. An analysis was carried out at a later point. It showed that HLA-associated TCR beta chains were more clonally expanded than equally common non-associated chains.

Sequenced: PBMCs. The V and J genes are TRBV21-1 and TRBJ1-1; TRBD1 was called by the table and not checked on the DNA. TRBV21-1 is a listed pseudogene. The TCR was taken from a man aged 55 to 70 in good health and CMV-seropositive. CDR3 nucleotide sequence: TGTGCCAGCCAGGCGACCGGGAACACTGAAGCTTTCTTT. Translating it yields CASQATGNTEAFF.